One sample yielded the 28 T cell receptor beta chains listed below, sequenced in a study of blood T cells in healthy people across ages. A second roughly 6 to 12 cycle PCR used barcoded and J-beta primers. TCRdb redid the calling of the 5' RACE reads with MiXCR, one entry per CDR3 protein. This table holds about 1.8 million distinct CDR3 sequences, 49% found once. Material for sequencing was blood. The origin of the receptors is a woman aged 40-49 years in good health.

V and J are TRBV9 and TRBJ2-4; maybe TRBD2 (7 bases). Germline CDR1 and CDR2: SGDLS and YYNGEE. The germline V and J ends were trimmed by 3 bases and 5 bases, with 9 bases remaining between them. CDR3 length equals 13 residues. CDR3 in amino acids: CASSAGGQNIQYF. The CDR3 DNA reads TGTGCCAGCAGCGCCGGGGGGCAAAACATTCAGTACTTC.

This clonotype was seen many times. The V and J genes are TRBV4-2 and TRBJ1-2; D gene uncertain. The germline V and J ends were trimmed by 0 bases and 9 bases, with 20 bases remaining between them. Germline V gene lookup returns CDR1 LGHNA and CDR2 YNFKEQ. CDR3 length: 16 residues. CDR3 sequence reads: CASSQDLPGWYMRYTF. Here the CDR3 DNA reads TGTGCCAGCAGCCAAGATCTCCCGGGGTGGTACATGCGCTACACCTTC.

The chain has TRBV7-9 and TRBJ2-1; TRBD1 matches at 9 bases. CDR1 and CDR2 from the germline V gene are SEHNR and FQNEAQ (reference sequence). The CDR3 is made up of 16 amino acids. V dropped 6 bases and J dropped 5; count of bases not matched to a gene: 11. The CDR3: CASSLRDREGDNEQFF. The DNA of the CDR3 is TGTGCCAGCAGTTTACGGGACAGGGAAGGGGACAATGAGCAGTTCTTC.

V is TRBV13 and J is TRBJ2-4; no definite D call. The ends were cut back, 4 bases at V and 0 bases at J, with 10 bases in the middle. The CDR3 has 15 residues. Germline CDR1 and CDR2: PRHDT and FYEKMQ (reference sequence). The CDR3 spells CASSSLELAKNIQYF. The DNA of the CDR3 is TGTGCCAGCAGCTCGTTGGAATTAGCCAAAAACATTCAGTACTTC.

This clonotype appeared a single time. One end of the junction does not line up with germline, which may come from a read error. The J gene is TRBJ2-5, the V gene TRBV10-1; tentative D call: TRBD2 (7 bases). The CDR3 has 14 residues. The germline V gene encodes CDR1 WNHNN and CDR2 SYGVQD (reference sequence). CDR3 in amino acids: CDSSVGGGQETQYF. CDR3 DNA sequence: TGCGACAGCAGTGTGGGAGGGGGCCAAGAGACCCAGTACTTC.

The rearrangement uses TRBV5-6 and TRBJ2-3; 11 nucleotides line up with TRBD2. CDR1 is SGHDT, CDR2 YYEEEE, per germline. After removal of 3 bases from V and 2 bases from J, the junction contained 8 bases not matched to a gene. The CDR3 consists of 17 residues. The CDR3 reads CASSSPPGLAVTDTQYF. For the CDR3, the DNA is TGTGCCAGCAGCTCCCCTCCGGGACTAGCGGTCACAGATACGCAGTATTTT.

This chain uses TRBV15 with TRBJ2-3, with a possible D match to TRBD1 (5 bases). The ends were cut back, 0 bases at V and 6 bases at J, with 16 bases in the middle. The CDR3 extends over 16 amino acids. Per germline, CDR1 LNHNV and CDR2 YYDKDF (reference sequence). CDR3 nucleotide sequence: TGTGCCACCAGCAGAGATTCCTTTGGGGCGTCGGATACGCAGTATTTT. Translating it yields CATSRDSFGASDTQYF. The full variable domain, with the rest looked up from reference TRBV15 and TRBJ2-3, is DAMVIQNPRYQVTQFGKPVTLSCSQTLNHNVMYWYQQKSSQAPKLLFHYYDKDFNNEADTPDNFQSRRPNTSFCFLDIRSPGLGDTAMYLCATSRDSFGASDTQYFGPGTRLTVL.

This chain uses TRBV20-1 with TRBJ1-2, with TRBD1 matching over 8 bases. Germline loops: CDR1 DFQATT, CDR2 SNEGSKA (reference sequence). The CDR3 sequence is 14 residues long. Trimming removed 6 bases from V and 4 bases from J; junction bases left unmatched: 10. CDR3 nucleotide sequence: TGCAGTGCCCCCGGACAGGGTTCAATCTATGGCTACACCTTC. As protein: CSAPGQGSIYGYTF.

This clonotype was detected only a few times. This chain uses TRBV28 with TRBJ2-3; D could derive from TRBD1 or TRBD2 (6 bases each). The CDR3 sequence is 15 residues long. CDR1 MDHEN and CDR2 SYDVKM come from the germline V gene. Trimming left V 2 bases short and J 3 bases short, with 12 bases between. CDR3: CASSLQRGETDTQYF. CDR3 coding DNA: TGTGCCAGCAGTTTACAAAGGGGGGAGACAGATACGCAGTATTTT.

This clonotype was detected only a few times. This chain's CDR3 is CSVGQAIDRMGSYEQYF. In DNA, the CDR3 is TGCAGCGTTGGACAAGCAATCGACAGGATGGGATCCTACGAGCAGTACTTC. The rearrangement links TRBV29-1 to TRBJ2-7; possible D gene TRBD1, 6 bases. The germline gives CDR1 SQVTM, CDR2 ANQGSEA. Trimming took 4 bases from V and 1 from J, leaving 23 bases between them. The CDR3 contains 17 residues.

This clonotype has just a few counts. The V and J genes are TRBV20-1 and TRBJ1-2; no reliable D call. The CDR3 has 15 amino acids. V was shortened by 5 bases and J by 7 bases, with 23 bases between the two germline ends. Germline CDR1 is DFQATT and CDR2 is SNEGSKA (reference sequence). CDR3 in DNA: TGCAGTGCTTCTAGCGGAGGGTCTTGGAGGGCTGGCTACACCTTC. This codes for CSASSGGSWRAGYTF.

CDR3 in DNA: TGTGCCAGCAGTTCCCCCGCAGGGGGATTTGGGGAGACCCAGTACTTC. Amino acids: CASSSPAGGFGETQYF. The V gene is TRBV12-3 or TRBV12-4, the J gene TRBJ2-5; 7 bases fit TRBD1. The CDR3 has 16 amino acids. The V gene end was trimmed by 4 bases and the J gene end by 5 bases; junction bases not matched to a gene: 13.

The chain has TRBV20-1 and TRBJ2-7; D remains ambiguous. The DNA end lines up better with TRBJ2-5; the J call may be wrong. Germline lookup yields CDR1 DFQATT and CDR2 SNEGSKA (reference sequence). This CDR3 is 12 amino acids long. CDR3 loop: CSAPILQETQYF. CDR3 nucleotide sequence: TGCAGTGCTCCCATTCTGCAAGAGACCCAGTACTTC.

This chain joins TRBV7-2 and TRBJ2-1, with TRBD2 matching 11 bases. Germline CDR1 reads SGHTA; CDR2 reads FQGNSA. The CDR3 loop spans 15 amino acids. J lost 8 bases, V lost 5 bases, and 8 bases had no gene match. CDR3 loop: CASSVSGGATDEQFF. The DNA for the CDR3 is TGTGCCAGCAGCGTTAGCGGGGGGGCCACCGATGAGCAGTTCTTC. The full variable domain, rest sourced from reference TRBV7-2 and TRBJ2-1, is GAGVSQSPSNKVTEKGKDVELRCDPISGHTALYWYRQSLGQGLEFLIYFQGNSAPDKSGLPSDRFSAERTGGSVSTLTIQRTQQEDSAVYLCASSVSGGATDEQFFGPGTRLTVL.

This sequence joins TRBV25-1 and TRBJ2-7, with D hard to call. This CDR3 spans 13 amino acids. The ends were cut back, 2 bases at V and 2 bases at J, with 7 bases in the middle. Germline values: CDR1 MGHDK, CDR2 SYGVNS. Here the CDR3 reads CASSENSAYEQYF. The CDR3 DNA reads TGTGCCAGCAGTGAAAATTCGGCCTACGAGCAGTACTTC.

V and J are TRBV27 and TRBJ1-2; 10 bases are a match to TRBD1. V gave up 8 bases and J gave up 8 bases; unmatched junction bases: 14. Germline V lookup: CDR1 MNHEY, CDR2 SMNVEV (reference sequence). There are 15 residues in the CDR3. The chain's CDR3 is CASWGDRGVGSGYTF. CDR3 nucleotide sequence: TGTGCCAGCTGGGGGGACAGGGGCGTAGGATCCGGCTACACCTTC.

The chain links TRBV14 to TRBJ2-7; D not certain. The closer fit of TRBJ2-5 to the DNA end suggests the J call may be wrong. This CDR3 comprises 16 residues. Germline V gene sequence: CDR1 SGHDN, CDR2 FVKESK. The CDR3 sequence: CASSQDFTVWAETQYF. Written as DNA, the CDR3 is TGTGCCAGCAGCCAAGATTTCACTGTTTGGGCGGAGACCCAGTACTTC.

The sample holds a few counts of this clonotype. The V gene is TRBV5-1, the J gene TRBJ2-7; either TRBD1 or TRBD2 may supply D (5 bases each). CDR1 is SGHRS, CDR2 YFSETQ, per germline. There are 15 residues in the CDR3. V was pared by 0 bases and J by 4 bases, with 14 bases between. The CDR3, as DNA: TGCGCCAGCAGCTTGGTAGTGGGGGAGCGGTACGAGCAGTACTTC. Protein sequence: CASSLVVGERYEQYF.

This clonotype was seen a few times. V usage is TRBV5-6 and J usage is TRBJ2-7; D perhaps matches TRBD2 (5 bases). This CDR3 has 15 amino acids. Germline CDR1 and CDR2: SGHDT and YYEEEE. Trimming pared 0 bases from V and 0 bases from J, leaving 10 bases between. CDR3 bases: TGTGCCAGCAGCTTGGGCGGGTGGTCCTCCTACGAGCAGTACTTC. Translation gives CASSLGGWSSYEQYF.

The CDR3 DNA sequence: TGTGCCACCCCAGGGTTTACGAACACTGAAGCTTTCTTT. It translates to CATPGFTNTEAFF. This chain connects TRBV12-3 or TRBV12-4 to TRBJ1-1; the D gene is possibly TRBD1 (5 bases). The CDR3 consists of 13 residues. Trimming took 10 bases from V and 1 from J, leaving 13 bases between them.

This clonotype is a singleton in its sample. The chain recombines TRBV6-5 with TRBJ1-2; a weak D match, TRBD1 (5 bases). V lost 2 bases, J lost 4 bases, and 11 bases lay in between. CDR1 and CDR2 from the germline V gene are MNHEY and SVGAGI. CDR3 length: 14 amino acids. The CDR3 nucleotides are TGTGCCAGCAGTTACGCGACAGTTTCCTATGGCTACACCTTC. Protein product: CASSYATVSYGYTF.

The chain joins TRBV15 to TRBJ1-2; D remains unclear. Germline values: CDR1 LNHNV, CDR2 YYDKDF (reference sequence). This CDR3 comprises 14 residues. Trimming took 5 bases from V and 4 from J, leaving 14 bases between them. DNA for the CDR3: TGTGCCACCAGCTCGTGGAGCAGCGGCTATGGCTACACCTTC. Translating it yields CATSSWSSGYGYTF. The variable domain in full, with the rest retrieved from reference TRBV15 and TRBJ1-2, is DAMVIQNPRYQVTQFGKPVTLSCSQTLNHNVMYWYQQKSSQAPKLLFHYYDKDFNNEADTPDNFQSRRPNTSFCFLDIRSPGLGDTAMYLCATSSWSSGYGYTFGSGTRLTVV.

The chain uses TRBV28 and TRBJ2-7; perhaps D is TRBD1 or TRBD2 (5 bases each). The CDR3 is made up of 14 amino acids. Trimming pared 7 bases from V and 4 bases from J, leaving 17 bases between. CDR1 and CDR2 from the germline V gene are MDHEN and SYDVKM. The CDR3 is CASNPGTSTYEQYF. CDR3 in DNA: TGTGCCAGCAACCCCGGGACGTCGACTTACGAGCAGTACTTC.

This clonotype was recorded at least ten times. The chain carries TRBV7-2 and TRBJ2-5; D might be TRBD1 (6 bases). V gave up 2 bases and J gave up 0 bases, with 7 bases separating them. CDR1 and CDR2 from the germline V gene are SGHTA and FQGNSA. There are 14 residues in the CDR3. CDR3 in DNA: TGTGCCAGCAGCTTACAGGGGAACCAAGAGACCCAGTACTTC. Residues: CASSLQGNQETQYF.

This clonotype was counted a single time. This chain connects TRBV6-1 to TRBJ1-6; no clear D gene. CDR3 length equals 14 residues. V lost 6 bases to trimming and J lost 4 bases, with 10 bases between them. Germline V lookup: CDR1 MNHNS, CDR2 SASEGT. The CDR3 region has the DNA TGTGCCAGCAGCACGACGGATTATAATTCACCCCTCCACTTT. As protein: CASSTTDYNSPLHF.

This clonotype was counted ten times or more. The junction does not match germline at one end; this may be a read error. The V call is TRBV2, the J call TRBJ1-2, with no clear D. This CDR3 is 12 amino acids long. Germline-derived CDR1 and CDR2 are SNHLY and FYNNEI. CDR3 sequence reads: CASSEALYGYTF. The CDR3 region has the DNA TGTGCCAGCAGCGAAGCACTTTATGGCTACACCTTC.

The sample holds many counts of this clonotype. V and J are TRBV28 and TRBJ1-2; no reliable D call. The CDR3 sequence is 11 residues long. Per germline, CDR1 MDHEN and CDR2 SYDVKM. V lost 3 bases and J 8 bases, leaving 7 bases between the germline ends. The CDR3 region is CASSFAGGYTF. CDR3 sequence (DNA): TGTGCCAGCAGTTTCGCCGGGGGCTACACCTTC.

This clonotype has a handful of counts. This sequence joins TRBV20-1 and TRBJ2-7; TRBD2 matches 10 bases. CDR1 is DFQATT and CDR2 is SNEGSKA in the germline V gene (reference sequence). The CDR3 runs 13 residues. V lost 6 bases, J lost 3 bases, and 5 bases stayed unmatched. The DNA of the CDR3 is TGCAGTGCCTTTCTAGCGGGGGACTACGAGCAGTACTTC. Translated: CSAFLAGDYEQYF.